Detailed here is one TCR beta chain. Next came a second PCR, run for about 6 to 12 cycles, which used a sample-barcoded 5' primer along with a J-beta primer mix. TCRdb itself ran the 5' RACE reads through MiXCR, one entry per CDR3 protein. Of fewer than 1.5 million distinct CDR3 sequences in the sample, 40% to 50% were seen once. The data originate from a study of blood T cells in healthy people across ages. CDR3 length: 17 amino acids. The V end lost 0 bases, the J end lost 1 base, and 13 bases lay between the germline ends. Germline values: CDR1 KGHSH, CDR2 LQKENI. This sequence joins TRBV18 and TRBJ1-5; possible D gene TRBD1, 5 bases. This clonotype originated in a woman aged 18 to 35 in good health. The sample taken for sequencing was blood. The CDR3 sequence is CASSPPGVRGSNQPQHF. CDR3 DNA sequence: TGTGCCAGCTCACCACCAGGGGTACGGGGAAGCAATCAGCCCCAGCATTTT.